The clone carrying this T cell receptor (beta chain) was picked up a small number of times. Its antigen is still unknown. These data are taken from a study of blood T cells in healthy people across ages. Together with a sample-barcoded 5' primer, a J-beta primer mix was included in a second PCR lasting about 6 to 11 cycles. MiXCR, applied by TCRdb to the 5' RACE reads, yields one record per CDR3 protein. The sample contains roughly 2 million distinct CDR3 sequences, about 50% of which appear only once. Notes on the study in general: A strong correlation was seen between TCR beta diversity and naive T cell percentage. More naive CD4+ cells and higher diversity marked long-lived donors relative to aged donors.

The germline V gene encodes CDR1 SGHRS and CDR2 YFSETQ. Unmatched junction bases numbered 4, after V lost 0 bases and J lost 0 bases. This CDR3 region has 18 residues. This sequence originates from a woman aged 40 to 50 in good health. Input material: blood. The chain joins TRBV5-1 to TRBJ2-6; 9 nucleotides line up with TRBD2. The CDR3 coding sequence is TGCGCCAGCAGCTTGGGATCTAGCGGGGTCTCTGGGGCCAACGTCCTGACTTTC. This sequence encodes CASSLGSSGVSGANVLTF.